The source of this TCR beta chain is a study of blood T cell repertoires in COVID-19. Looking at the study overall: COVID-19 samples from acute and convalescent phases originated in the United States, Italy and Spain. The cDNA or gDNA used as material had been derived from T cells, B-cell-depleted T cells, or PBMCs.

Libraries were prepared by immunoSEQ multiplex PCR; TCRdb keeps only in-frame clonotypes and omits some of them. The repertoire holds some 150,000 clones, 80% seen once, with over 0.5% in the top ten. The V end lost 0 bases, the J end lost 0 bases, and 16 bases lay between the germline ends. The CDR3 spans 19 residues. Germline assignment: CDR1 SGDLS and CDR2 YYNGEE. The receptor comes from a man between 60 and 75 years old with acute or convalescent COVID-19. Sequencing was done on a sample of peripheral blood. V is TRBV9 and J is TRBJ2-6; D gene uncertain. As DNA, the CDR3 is TGTGCCAGCAGCGTAGGTCCGGCAGGTGCCTACTCTGGGGCCAACGTCCTGACTTTC. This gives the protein CASSVGPAGAYSGANVLTF. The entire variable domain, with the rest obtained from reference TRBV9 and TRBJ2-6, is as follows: DSGVTQTPKHLITATGQRVTLRCSPRSGDLSVYWYQQSLDQGLQFLIQYYNGEERAKGNILERFSAQQFPDLHSELNLSSLELGDSALYFCASSVGPAGAYSGANVLTFGAGSRLTVL.